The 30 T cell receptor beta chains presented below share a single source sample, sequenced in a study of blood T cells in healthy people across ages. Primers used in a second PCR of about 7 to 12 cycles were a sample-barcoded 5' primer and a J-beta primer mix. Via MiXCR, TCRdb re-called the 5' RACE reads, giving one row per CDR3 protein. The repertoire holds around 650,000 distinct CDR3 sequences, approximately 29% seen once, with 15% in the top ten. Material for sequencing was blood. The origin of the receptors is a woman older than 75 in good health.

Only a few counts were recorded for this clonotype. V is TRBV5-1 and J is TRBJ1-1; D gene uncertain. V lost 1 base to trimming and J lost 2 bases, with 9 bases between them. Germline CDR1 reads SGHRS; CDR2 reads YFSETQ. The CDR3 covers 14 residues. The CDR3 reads CASSLQEANTEAFF. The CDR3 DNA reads TGCGCCAGCAGCTTGCAGGAGGCAAACACTGAAGCTTTCTTT.

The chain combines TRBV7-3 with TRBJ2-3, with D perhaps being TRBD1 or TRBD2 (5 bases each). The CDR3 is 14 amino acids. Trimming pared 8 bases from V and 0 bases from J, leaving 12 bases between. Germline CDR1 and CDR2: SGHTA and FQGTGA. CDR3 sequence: CASASGQSTDTQYF. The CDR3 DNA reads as TGTGCCAGCGCCAGCGGACAAAGCACAGATACGCAGTATTTT.

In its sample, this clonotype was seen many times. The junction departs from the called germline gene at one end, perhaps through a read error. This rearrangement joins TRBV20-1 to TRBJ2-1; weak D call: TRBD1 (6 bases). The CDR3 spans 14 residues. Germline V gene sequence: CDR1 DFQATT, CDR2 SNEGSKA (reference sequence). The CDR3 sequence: CSAKQGYSNNEQFF. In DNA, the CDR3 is TGCAGTGCTAAACAGGGTTACTCCAACAATGAGCAGTTCTTC.

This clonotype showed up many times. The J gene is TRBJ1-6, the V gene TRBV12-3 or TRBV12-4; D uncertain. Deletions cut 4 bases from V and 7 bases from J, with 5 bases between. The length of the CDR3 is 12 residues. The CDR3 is CASSSFNSPLHF. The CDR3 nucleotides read TGTGCCAGCAGTTCCTTCAATTCACCCCTCCACTTT.

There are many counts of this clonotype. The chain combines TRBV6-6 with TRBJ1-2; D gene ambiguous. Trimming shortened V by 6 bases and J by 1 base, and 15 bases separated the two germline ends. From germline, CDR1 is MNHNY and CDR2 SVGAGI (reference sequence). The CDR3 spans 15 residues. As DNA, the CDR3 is TGTGCCAGCAGCCGGGATAGGGTACTTAACTATGGCTACACCTTC. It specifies CASSRDRVLNYGYTF.

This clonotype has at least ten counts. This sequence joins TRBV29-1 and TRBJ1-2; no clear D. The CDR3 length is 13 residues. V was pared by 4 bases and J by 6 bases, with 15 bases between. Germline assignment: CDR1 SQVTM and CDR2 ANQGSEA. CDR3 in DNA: TGCAGCGTTGTTGAACAGCTAGCGCATGGCTACACCTTC. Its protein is CSVVEQLAHGYTF.

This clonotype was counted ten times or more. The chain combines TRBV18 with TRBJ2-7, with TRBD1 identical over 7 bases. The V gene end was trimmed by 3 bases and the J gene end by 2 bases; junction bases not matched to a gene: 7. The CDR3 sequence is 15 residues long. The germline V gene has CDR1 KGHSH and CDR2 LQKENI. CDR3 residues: CASSPQQGWTYEQYF. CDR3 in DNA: TGTGCCAGCTCACCGCAACAGGGGTGGACCTACGAGCAGTACTTC.

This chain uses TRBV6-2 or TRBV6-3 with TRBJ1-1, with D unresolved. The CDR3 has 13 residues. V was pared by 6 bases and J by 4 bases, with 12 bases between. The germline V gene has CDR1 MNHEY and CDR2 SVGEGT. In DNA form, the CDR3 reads TGTGCCAGCAGCTATTATGGGAGCACTGAAGCTTTCTTT. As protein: CASSYYGSTEAFF.

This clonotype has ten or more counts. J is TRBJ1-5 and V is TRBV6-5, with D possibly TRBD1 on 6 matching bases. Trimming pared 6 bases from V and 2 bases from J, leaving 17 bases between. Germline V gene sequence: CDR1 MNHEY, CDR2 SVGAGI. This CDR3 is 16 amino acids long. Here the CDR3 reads CASSDRTHRGNQPQHF. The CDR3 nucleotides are TGTGCCAGCAGCGACAGGACCCATCGCGGCAATCAGCCCCAGCATTTT.

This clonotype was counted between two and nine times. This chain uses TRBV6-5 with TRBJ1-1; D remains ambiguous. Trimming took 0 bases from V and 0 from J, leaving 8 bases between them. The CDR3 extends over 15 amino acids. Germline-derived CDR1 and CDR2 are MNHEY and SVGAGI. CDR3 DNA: TGTGCCAGCAGTTACTCTGGGGTTTTGAACACTGAAGCTTTCTTT. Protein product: CASSYSGVLNTEAFF.

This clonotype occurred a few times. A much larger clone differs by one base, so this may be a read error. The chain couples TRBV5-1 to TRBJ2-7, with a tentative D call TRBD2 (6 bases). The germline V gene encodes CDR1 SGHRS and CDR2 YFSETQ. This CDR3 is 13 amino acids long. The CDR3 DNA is TGCGCCAGCAGCTTCGGGGGAGACTACGGGCAGTACTTC. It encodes CASSFGGDYGQYF.

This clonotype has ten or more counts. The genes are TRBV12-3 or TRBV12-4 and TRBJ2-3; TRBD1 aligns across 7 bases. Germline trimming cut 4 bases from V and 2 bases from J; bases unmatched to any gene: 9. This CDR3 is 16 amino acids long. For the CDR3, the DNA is TGTGCCAGCAGTTCGGGACAGACTACCGCCACAGATACGCAGTATTTT. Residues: CASSSGQTTATDTQYF.

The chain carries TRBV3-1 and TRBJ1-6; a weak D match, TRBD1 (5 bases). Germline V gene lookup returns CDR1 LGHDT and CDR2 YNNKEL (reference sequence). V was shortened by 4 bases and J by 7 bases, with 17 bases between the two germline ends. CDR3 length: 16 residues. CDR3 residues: CASSPKPGGVNSPLHF. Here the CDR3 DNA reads TGTGCCAGCAGCCCTAAACCGGGAGGGGTCAATTCACCCCTCCACTTT.

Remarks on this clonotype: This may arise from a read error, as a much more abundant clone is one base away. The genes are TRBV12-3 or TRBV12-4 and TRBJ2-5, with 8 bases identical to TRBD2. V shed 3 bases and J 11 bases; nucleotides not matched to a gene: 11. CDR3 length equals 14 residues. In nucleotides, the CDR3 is TGTGCCAGCAGTTTCGGGACTAGTCTCGATGAGCAGTACTTC. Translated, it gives CASSFGTSLDEQYF.

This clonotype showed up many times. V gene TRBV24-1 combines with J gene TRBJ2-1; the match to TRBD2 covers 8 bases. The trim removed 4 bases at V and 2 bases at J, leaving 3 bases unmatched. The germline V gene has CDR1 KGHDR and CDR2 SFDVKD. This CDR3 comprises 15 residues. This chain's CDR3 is CATSESGGPYNEQFF. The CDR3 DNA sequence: TGTGCCACCAGTGAGAGCGGGGGTCCCTACAATGAGCAGTTCTTC.

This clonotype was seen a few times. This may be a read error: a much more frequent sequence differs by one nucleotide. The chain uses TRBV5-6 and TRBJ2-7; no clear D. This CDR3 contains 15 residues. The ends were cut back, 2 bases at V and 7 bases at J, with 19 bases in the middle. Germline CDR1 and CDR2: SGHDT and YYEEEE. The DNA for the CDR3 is TGTGCCAGCAGCTTCGTAGGGTTTGCCTACAATGAGCAGTACTTC. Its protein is CASSFVGFAYNEQYF.

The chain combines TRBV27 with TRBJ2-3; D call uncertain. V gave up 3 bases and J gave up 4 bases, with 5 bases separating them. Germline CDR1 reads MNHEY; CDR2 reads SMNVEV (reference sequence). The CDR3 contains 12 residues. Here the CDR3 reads CASSFQADTQYF. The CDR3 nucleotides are TGTGCCAGCAGTTTTCAGGCAGATACGCAGTATTTT.

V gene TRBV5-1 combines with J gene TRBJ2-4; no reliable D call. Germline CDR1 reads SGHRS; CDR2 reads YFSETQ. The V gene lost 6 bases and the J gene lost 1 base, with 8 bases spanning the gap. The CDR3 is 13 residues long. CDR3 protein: CASIRRAKNIQYF. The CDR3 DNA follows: TGCGCCAGCATCCGTCGGGCCAAAAACATTCAGTACTTC.

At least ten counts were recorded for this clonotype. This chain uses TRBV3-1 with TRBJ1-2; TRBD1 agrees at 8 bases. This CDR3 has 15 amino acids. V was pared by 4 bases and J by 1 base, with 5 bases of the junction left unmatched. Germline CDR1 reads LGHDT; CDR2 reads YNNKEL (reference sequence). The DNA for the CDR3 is TGTGCCAGCAGCCGCACGGGACAGGATAACTATGGCTACACCTTC. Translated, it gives CASSRTGQDNYGYTF.

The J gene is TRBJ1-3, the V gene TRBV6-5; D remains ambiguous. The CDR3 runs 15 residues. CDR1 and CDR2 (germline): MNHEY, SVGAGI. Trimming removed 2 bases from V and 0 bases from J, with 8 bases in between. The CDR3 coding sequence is TGTGCCAGCAGTTACGTCGGAGACTCTGGAAACACCATATATTTT. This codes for CASSYVGDSGNTIYF.

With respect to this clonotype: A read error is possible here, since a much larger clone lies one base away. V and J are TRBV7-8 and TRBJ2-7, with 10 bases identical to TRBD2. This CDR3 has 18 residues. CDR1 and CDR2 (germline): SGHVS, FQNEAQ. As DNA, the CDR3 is TGTGCCAGCAGCTTAGACCTAGCGGGGGCCTTCTCCTCCTACGAGCAGGACTTC. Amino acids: CASSLDLAGAFSSYEQDF.

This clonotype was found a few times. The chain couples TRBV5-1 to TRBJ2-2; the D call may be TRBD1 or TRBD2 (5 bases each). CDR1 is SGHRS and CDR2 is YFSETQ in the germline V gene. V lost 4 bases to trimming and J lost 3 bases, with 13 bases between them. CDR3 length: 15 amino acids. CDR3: CASSLTLGDTGELFF. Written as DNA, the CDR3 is TGCGCCAGCAGCCTCACGCTGGGGGACACCGGGGAGCTGTTTTTT.

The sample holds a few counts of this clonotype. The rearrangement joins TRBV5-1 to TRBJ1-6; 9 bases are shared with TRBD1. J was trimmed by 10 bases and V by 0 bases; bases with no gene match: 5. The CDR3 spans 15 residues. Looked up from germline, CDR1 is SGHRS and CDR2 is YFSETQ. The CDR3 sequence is CASSLEDRGGSPLHF. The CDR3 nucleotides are TGCGCCAGCAGCTTGGAGGACAGGGGAGGATCACCCCTCCACTTT.

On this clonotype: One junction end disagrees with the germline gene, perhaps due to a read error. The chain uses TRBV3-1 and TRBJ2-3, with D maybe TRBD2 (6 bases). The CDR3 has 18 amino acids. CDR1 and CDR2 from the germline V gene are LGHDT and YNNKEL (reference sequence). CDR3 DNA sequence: TGTGCCGGCAGCCAAGTGTCGGCGGGGCCCTCAGGCACAGATACGCAGTATTTT. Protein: CAGSQVSAGPSGTDTQYF.

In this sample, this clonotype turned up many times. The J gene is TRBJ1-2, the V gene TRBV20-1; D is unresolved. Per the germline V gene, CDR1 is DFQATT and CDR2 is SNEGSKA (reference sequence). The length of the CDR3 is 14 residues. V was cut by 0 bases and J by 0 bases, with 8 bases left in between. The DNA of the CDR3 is TGCAGTGCTAGAGATAACGGGGCTAACTATGGCTACACCTTC. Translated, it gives CSARDNGANYGYTF.

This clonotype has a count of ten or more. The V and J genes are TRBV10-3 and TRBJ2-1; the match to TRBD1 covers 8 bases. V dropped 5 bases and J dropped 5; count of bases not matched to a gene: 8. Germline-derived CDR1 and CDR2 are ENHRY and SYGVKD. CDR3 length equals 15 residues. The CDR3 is CAISRTGSVNNEQFF. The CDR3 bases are TGTGCCATCAGTAGGACAGGGTCGGTGAACAATGAGCAGTTCTTC.

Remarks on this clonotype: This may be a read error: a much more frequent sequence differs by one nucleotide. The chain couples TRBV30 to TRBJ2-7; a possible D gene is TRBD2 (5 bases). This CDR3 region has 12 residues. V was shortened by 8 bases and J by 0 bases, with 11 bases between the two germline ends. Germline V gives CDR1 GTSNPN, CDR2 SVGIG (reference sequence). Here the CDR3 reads CAGELGSYEQYF. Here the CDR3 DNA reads TGTGCCGGGGAACTAGGCTCCTACGAGCAGTACTTC.

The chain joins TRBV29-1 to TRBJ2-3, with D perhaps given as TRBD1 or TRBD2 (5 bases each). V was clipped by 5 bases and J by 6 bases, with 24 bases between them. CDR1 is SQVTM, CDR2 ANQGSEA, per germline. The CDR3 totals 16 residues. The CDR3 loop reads CSVRLSASGLGDTQYF. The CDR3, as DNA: TGCAGCGTTCGCCTGTCCGCGTCGGGGCTGGGGGATACGCAGTATTTT.

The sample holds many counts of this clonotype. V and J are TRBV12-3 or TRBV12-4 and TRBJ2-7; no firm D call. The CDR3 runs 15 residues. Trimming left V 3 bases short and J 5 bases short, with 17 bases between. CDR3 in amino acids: CASSFQSTASHEQYF. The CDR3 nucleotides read TGTGCCAGCAGTTTTCAGAGTACAGCTTCCCACGAGCAGTACTTC.

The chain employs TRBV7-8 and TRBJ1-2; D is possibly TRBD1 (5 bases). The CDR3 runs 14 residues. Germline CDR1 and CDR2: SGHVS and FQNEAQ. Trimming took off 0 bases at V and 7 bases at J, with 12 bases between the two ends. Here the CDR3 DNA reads TGTGCCAGCAGCTTAGCGGGACCGGCGAGTGGCTACACCTTC. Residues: CASSLAGPASGYTF.